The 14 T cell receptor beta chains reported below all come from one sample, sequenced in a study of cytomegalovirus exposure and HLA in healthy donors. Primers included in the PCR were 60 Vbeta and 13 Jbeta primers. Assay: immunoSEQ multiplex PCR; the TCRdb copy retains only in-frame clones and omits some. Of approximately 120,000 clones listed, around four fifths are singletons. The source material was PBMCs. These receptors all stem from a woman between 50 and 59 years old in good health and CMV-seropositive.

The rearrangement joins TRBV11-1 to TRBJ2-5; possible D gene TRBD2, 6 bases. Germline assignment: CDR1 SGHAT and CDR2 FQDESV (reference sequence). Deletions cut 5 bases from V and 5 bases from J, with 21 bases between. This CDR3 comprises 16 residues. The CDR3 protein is CASSPDLEGVWETQYF. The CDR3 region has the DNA TGTGCCAGCAGCCCTGATTTGGAGGGAGTATGGGAGACCCAGTACTTC.

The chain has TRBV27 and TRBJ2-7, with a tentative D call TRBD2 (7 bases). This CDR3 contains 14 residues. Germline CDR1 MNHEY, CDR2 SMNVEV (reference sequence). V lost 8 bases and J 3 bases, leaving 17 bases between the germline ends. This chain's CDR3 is CASLKGGGDYEQYF. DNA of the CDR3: TGTGCCAGCCTTAAGGGGGGAGGGGACTACGAGCAGTACTTC.

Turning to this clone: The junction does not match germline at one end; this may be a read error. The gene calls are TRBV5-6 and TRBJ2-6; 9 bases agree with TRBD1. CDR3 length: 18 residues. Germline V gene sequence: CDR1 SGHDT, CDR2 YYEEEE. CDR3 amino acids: CASSLGATGGAGANGLTF. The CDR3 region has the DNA TGTGCCAGCAGCTTAGGGGCGACAGGGGGGGCTGGGGCCAACGGCCTGACTTTC. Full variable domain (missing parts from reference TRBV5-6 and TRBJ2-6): DAGVTQSPTHLIKTRGQQVTLRCSPKSGHDTVSWYQQALGQGPQFIFQYYEEEERQRGNFPDRFSGHQFPNYSSELNVNALLLGDSALYLCASSLGATGGAGANGLTFGAGSRLTVL.

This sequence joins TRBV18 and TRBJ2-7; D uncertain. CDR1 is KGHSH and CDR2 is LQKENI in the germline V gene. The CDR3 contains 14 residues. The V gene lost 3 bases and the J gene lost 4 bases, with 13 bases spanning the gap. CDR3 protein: CASSPGSQRYEQYF. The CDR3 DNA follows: TGTGCCAGCTCACCCGGGTCTCAAAGGTACGAGCAGTACTTC.

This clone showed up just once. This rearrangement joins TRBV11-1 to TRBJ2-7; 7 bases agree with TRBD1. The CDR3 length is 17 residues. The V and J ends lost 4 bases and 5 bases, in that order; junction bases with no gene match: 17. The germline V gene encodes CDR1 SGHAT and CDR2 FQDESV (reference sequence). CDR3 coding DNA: TGTGCCAGCAGCTCGCCCTTTTTCCCCGGGACAGATGACGAGCAGTACTTC. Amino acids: CASSSPFFPGTDDEQYF.

In DNA form, the CDR3 reads TGTGCCAGCAGCCTAAGCGGGGGGGAATACAATGAGCAGTTCTTC. Protein product: CASSLSGGEYNEQFF. This rearrangement joins TRBV7-3 to TRBJ2-1; 10 bases agree with TRBD2. The CDR3 spans 15 residues. The ends lost 5 bases at V and 4 bases at J; junction bases unmatched: 5. Looked up from germline, CDR1 is SGHTA and CDR2 is FQGTGA.

CDR3 sequence (DNA): TGTGCCAGCAGCCCCGGGGTGCACTACGAGCAGTACTTC. This gives the protein CASSPGVHYEQYF. The chain links TRBV6-5 to TRBJ2-7, with D tentatively TRBD2 (5 bases). V was cut by 6 bases and J by 3 bases, with 12 bases left in between. In germline, CDR1 is MNHEY, CDR2 SVGAGI. The CDR3 consists of 13 residues.

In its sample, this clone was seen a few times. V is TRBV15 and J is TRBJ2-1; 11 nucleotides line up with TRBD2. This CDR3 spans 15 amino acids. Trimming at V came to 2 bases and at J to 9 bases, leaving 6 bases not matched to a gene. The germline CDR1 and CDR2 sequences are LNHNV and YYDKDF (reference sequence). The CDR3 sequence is CATSRSLAGAIEQFF. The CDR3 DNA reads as TGTGCCACCAGCAGATCACTAGCGGGAGCCATTGAGCAGTTCTTC.

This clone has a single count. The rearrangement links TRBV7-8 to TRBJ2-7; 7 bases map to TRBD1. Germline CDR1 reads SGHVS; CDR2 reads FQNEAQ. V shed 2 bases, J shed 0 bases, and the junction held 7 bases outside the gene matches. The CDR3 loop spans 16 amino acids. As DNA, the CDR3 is TGTGCCAGCAGCTTAAGAGACAGGGCACCCTCCTACGAGCAGTACTTC. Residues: CASSLRDRAPSYEQYF.

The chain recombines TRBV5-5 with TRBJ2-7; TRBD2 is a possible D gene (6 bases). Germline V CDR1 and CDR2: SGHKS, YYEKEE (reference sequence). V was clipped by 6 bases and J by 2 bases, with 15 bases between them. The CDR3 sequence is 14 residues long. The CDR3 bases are TGTGCCAGCACCTCGTGGAGGGGAACCTACGAGCAGTACTTC. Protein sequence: CASTSWRGTYEQYF.

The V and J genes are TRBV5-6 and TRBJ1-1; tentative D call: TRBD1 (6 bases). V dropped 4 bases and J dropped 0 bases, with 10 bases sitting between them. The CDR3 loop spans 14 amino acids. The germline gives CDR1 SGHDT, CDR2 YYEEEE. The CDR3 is CASSPGHLNTEAFF. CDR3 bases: TGTGCCAGCAGCCCGGGACACCTGAACACTGAAGCTTTCTTT.

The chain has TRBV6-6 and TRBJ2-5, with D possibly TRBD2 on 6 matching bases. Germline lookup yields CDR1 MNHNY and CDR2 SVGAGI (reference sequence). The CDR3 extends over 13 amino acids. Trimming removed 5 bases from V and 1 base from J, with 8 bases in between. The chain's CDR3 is CASSLSGQETQYF. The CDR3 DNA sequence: TGTGCCAGCAGTCTTAGCGGCCAAGAGACCCAGTACTTC.

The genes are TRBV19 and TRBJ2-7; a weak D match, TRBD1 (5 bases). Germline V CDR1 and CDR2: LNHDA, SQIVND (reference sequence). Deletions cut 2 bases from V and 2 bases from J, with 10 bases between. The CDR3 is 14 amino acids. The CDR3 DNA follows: TGTGCCAGTAGTATACGTGCAGGGACCTACGAGCAGTACTTC. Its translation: CASSIRAGTYEQYF.

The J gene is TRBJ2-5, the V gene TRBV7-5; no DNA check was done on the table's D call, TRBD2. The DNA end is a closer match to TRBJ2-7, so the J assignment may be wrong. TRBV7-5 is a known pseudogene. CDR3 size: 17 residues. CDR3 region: CVRSFPFYLAGEVEQYF. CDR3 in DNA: TGTGTCAGAAGCTTCCCCTTCTATCTAGCGGGAGAGGTCGAGCAGTACTTC.